These 24 T cell receptor beta chains originate from one sample sequenced in a study of shared clonotypes between healthy human individuals. In the naive CD8 group, cells lacked CD45RO and were positively selected for CCR7, so terminally differentiated effector memory CD45RA+ cells were left out. Repertoires were generated with immunoSEQ multiplex PCR, while TCRdb's copy carries only in-frame clones and drops some. The repertoire includes hundreds of thousands of clones, 90% to 95% of them detected once, and around 24% sits in the top ten. The sequenced sample consisted of naive CD8+ T cells sorted from blood. The receptors shown here come from a young man in good health.

This chain joins TRBV19 and TRBJ1-1; tentatively, D is TRBD1 (6 bases). The CDR3 has 15 amino acids. Germline V gene lookup returns CDR1 LNHDA and CDR2 SQIVND (reference sequence). V was clipped by 5 bases and J by 4 bases, with 17 bases between them. CDR3 coding DNA: TGTGCCAGTAGTCCGCCGGACAGCGGCTCCACTGAAGCTTTCTTT. This encodes CASSPPDSGSTEAFF. The full variable domain, rest sourced from reference TRBV19 and TRBJ1-1, is DGGITQSPKYLFRKEGQNVTLSCEQNLNHDAMYWYRQDPGQGLRLIYYSQIVNDFQKGDIAEGYSVSREKKESFPLTVTSAQKNPTAFYLCASSPPDSGSTEAFFGQGTRLTVV.

The chain couples TRBV5-6 to TRBJ2-7; a possible D gene is TRBD1 (6 bases). CDR1 and CDR2 (germline): SGHDT, YYEEEE. The V end lost 2 bases, the J end lost 3 bases, and 12 bases lay between the germline ends. The CDR3 sequence is 14 residues long. The CDR3 reads CASSFQGRLYEQYF. The CDR3 DNA is TGTGCCAGCAGCTTTCAGGGGAGACTCTACGAGCAGTACTTC.

The rearrangement uses TRBV6-1 and TRBJ2-5; D not resolved. CDR3 size: 13 residues. The V gene lost 4 bases and the J gene lost 2 bases, with 8 bases spanning the gap. Germline-derived CDR1 and CDR2 are MNHNS and SASEGT. Here the CDR3 reads CASSVEWQETQYF. The CDR3 bases are TGTGCCAGCAGTGTCGAGTGGCAAGAGACCCAGTACTTC.

V is TRBV5-1 and J is TRBJ2-7; TRBD1 agrees at 8 bases. CDR1 and CDR2 from the germline V gene are SGHRS and YFSETQ. The V and J ends lost 3 bases and 5 bases, in that order; junction bases with no gene match: 7. There are 14 residues in the CDR3. The CDR3 sequence is CASSSGQGDDEQYF. The DNA for the CDR3 is TGCGCCAGCAGCTCCGGACAGGGCGACGACGAGCAGTACTTC.

This chain connects TRBV6-1 to TRBJ1-1; the D gene is possibly TRBD1 (5 bases). Germline CDR1 is MNHNS and CDR2 is SASEGT. V lost 3 bases and J 2 bases, leaving 13 bases between the germline ends. The CDR3 is 15 amino acids. The CDR3 here is CASSDWGRTNTEAFF. The DNA of the CDR3 is TGTGCCAGCAGTGATTGGGGCAGGACAAACACTGAAGCTTTCTTT.

The chain recombines TRBV6-5 with TRBJ2-3; D might be TRBD2 (6 bases). The germline V and J ends were trimmed by 1 base and 2 bases, with 7 bases remaining between them. The CDR3 spans 14 residues. Germline V gene data show CDR1 as MNHEY and CDR2 as SVGAGI. CDR3 protein: CASSYWTTTDTQYF. The DNA of the CDR3 is TGTGCCAGCAGTTACTGGACTACCACAGATACGCAGTATTTT.

In DNA form, the CDR3 reads TGTGCCAGCAGCTTAGCCCGGGAGGGCCTAATAGATACGCAGTATTTT. The encoded protein is CASSLAREGLIDTQYF. This chain joins TRBV7-9 and TRBJ2-3; 8 positions match TRBD2. CDR1 and CDR2 from the germline V gene are SEHNR and FQNEAQ (reference sequence). Unmatched junction bases numbered 7, after V lost 0 bases and J lost 5 bases. This CDR3 spans 16 amino acids.

V gene TRBV7-9 combines with J gene TRBJ2-1; 8 bases are shared with TRBD2. The CDR3 is 13 residues long. Germline V gene lookup returns CDR1 SEHNR and CDR2 FQNEAQ (reference sequence). With 9 bases clipped from V and 6 bases from J, the junction kept 7 bases outside the gene matches. DNA for the CDR3: TGTGCCAGTACCGGGACTAGAGTCAATGAGCAGTTCTTC. Its protein product is CASTGTRVNEQFF.

The chain carries TRBV28 and TRBJ2-3; TRBD2 is a possible D gene (5 bases). Trimming shortened V by 10 bases and J by 2 bases, and 13 bases separated the two germline ends. CDR3 length equals 13 residues. Germline values: CDR1 MDHEN, CDR2 SYDVKM. The CDR3 sequence is CATTDGVTDTQYF. For the CDR3, the DNA is TGTGCCACCACGGACGGGGTCACAGATACGCAGTATTTT.

The V and J genes are TRBV29-1 and TRBJ1-1, with 9 bases that match TRBD1. The CDR3 sequence is 15 residues long. The germline V gene encodes CDR1 SQVTM and CDR2 ANQGSEA. Germline trimming cut 7 bases from V and 4 bases from J; bases unmatched to any gene: 13. This CDR3 is CSGRTGDVRGTEAFF. CDR3 bases: TGCAGCGGACGGACAGGGGATGTCAGGGGCACTGAAGCTTTCTTT.

This clone was detected a few times. The V and J genes are TRBV27 and TRBJ2-7; 11 bases agree with TRBD2. Losses at the gene ends were 7 bases for V and 3 bases for J; bases not matched to a gene: 8. Germline values: CDR1 MNHEY, CDR2 SMNVEV (reference sequence). The CDR3 length is 15 residues. This chain's CDR3 is CASTSLGTSGYEQYF. The CDR3 bases are TGTGCCAGCACATCTTTAGGGACTAGCGGCTACGAGCAGTACTTC.

V usage is TRBV9 and J usage is TRBJ1-5; tentatively, D is TRBD1 (6 bases). This CDR3 has 15 residues. Germline V lookup: CDR1 SGDLS, CDR2 YYNGEE. V lost 4 bases, J lost 2 bases, and 13 bases lay in between. The CDR3 reads CASSQTGSGNQPQHF. The CDR3 DNA reads TGTGCCAGCAGCCAAACAGGGTCAGGCAATCAGCCCCAGCATTTT.

The chain employs TRBV21-1 and TRBJ2-1; TRBD2, the table's D call, lacks a check against the DNA. TRBV21-1 is a documented pseudogene. The CDR3 has 16 residues. This CDR3 is CASSNLGGREYNEQFF. In DNA form, the CDR3 reads TGTGCCAGCAGCAACCTGGGCGGGAGAGAGTACAATGAGCAGTTCTTC.

The CDR3 region is CASSLEGETDQPQHF. The CDR3 nucleotides read TGCGCCAGCAGCTTGGAGGGGGAGACGGATCAGCCCCAGCATTTT. The chain carries TRBV5-1 and TRBJ1-5, with D possibly being TRBD1 (6 bases). V was clipped by 0 bases and J by 5 bases, with 12 bases between them. The length of the CDR3 is 15 residues. The germline V gene encodes CDR1 SGHRS and CDR2 YFSETQ.

J is TRBJ2-5 and V is TRBV25-1, with D perhaps being TRBD1 or TRBD2 (5 bases each). The CDR3 length is 16 residues. Between the trimmed V and J ends, which lost 3 bases and 8 bases, there was a span of 22 bases. Germline assignment: CDR1 MGHDK and CDR2 SYGVNS. CDR3: CASSDIRRDPPSTQYF. CDR3 bases: TGTGCCAGCAGTGATATCCGCCGGGACCCCCCTTCAACCCAGTACTTC.

V gene TRBV29-1 combines with J gene TRBJ2-1; D is unclear. CDR3 length: 12 residues. The V end lost 4 bases, the J end lost 9 bases, and 13 bases lay between the germline ends. Germline loops: CDR1 SQVTM, CDR2 ANQGSEA. DNA for the CDR3: TGCAGCGTTGTAGGATCGGCCGCTGAGCAGTTCTTC. This encodes CSVVGSAAEQFF.

The rearrangement joins TRBV7-9 to TRBJ2-2, with 10 bases lining up with TRBD2. V lost 5 bases to trimming and J lost 6 bases; unmatched junction nucleotides: 6. The CDR3 covers 15 residues. CDR1 SEHNR and CDR2 FQNEAQ come from the germline V gene (reference sequence). The CDR3 coding sequence is TGTGCCAGCAGCCCTAGCGGGAGTTCGGCCGGGGAGCTGTTTTTT. Residues: CASSPSGSSAGELFF.

This clone was detected only once. This rearrangement joins TRBV12-5 to TRBJ2-6; 8 positions match TRBD1. Germline V gene lookup returns CDR1 LGHNT and CDR2 FRNRAP. The CDR3 runs to 16 residues. After removal of 6 bases from V and 0 bases from J, the junction contained 4 bases not matched to a gene. CDR3 loop: CASGGTGNSGANVLTF. The CDR3 DNA reads as TGTGCTAGTGGCGGGACAGGCAACTCTGGGGCCAACGTCCTGACTTTC.

With regard to this clone: The sample contains more than one DNA sequence encoding this CDR3. The chain is built from TRBV7-9 and TRBJ2-3; 11 bases align to TRBD2. The CDR3 loop spans 15 amino acids. Germline CDR1 reads SEHNR; CDR2 reads FQNEAQ (reference sequence). Trimming cost V 4 bases and J 2 bases; bases outside gene matches: 2. CDR3 loop: CASSSTSGTTDTQYF. CDR3 nucleotide sequence: TGTGCCAGCAGCTCGACTAGCGGGACCACAGATACGCAGTATTTT.

J is TRBJ1-1 and V is TRBV30; no firm D call. V lost 0 bases and J lost 3, with 11 bases in between. Germline values: CDR1 GTSNPN, CDR2 SVGIG (reference sequence). This CDR3 spans 14 amino acids. The CDR3 region has the DNA TGTGCCTGGAGTGTAATCCGTCCGGACACTGAAGCTTTCTTT. Translating gives CAWSVIRPDTEAFF.

This chain connects TRBV4-3 to TRBJ2-7; 14 nucleotides agree with TRBD2. There are 15 residues in the CDR3. The germline CDR1 and CDR2 sequences are LGHNA and YSLEER. Germline trimming cut 6 bases from V and 2 bases from J; bases unmatched to any gene: 3. As DNA, the CDR3 is TGCGCCAGCAGGGAGGGACTAGCGGGGGCCTACGAGCAGTACTTC. Protein: CASREGLAGAYEQYF.

The chain employs TRBV28 and TRBJ2-7; 12 bases map to TRBD2. J gave up 3 bases and V 1 base, and 4 bases lay outside the gene matches. The CDR3 runs 16 residues. Germline V gene sequence: CDR1 MDHEN, CDR2 SYDVKM. CDR3 region: CASSLSGTSGHYEQYF. The CDR3, as DNA: TGTGCCAGCAGTTTATCTGGGACTAGCGGGCACTACGAGCAGTACTTC. Together with reference TRBV28 and TRBJ2-7, the CDR3 gives the full variable domain: DVKVTQSSRYLVKRTGEKVFLECVQDMDHENMFWYRQDPGLGLRLIYFSYDVKMKEKGDIPEGYSVSREKKERFSLILESASTNQTSMYLCASSLSGTSGHYEQYFGPGTRLTVT.

A remark on this clone: The junction shows a germline mismatch at one end, possibly a read error. The chain links TRBV7-7 to TRBJ2-1; 7 nucleotides agree with TRBD2. This CDR3 contains 16 residues. Germline CDR1 is SSHAT and CDR2 is FNYEAQ (reference sequence). In DNA form, the CDR3 reads TGTGCTAGCAGCTTAGGAATAGGACTAGGACCCAATGAGCAGTTCTTC. This gives the protein CASSLGIGLGPNEQFF.

This chain connects TRBV7-3 to TRBJ2-3; 9 nucleotides align to TRBD1. Looked up from germline, CDR1 is SGHTA and CDR2 is FQGTGA. The CDR3 sequence is 15 residues long. After removal of 5 bases from V and 5 bases from J, the junction contained 8 bases not matched to a gene. The CDR3 nucleotides read TGTGCCAGCAGCGAAGGACAGGGGCGAGGAGATACGCAGTATTTT. Residues: CASSEGQGRGDTQYF.